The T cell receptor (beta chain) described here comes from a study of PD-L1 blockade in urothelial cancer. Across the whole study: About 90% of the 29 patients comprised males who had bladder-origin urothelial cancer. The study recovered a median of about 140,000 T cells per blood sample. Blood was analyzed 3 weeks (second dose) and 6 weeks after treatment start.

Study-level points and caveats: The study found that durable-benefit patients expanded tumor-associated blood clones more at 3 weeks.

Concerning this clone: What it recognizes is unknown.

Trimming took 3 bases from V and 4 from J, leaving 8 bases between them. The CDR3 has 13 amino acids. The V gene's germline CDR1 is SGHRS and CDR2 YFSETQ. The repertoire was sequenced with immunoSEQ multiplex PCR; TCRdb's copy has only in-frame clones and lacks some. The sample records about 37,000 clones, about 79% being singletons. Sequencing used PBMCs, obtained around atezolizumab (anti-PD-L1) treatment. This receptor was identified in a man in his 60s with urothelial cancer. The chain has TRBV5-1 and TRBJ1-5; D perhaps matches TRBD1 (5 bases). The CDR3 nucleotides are TGCGCCAGCAGCTCCGGGGGAAATCAGCCCCAGCATTTT. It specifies CASSSGGNQPQHF.